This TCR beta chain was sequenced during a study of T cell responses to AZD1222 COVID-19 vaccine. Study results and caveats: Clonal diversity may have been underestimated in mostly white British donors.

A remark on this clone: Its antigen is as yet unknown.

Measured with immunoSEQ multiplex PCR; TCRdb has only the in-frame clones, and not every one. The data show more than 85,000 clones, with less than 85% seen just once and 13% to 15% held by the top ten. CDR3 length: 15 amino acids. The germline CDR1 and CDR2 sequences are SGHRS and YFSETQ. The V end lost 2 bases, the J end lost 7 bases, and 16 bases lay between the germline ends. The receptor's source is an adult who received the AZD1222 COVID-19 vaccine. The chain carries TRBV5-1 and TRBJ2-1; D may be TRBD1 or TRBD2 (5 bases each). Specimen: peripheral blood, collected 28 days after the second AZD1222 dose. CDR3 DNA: TGCGCCAGCAGCTTAGCAGGGCACGGAGGTAATGAGCAGTTCTTC. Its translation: CASSLAGHGGNEQFF.